This T cell receptor beta chain was found in a study of vaccination effects on CD4 cells after COVID-19. Across the study: The second dose preceded post-vaccine samples by a median of 72 days. Study-wide points: Vaccine-induced clones in healthy vaccinees cross-reacted with common cold coronaviruses in only 1 of 255 cases.

Upon completion of about 10 days in culture, CD4+ T cells were isolated. Subjects were given two BNT162b2 or mRNA-1273 vaccine doses. Clones were sequenced by immunoSEQ multiplex PCR, and TCRdb holds only the in-frame ones, with some missing. The table shows fewer than 75,000 clones, with about 78% occurring only once. Trimming cost V 0 bases and J 4 bases, with 14 bases left between them. Germline CDR1 SGHRS, CDR2 YFSETQ. The length of the CDR3 is 15 residues. Comments on this clone: Its antigen is unidentified.

The chain carries TRBV5-1 and TRBJ2-7; D may be TRBD1 (5 bases). The sequences come from CD4+ T cells from PBMCs cultured without peptide, collected after COVID-19 vaccination. The receptor's source is a human donor who received a COVID-19 vaccine. The CDR3: CASSLEQGPPYEQYF. CDR3 coding DNA: TGCGCCAGCAGCTTGGAGCAGGGCCCCCCATACGAGCAGTACTTC.